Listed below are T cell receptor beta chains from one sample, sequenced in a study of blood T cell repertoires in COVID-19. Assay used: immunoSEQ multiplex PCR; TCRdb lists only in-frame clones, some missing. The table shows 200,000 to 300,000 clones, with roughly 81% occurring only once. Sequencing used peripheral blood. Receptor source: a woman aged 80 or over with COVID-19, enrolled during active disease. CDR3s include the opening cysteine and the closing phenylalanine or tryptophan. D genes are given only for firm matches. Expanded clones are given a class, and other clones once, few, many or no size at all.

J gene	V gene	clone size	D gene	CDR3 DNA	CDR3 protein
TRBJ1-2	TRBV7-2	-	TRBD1	TGTGCCAGCAGCTCGTCAGGGGGTGGCTACACCTTC	CASSSSGGGYTF
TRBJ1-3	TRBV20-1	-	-	TGCAGTGCTAGTGCGGGCTCTGGAAACACCATATATTTT	CSASAGSGNTIYF
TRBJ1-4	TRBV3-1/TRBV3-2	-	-	TGTGCCAGCAGCCAAGAACACCTCTTTGGAAAACTGTTTTTT	CASSQEHLFGKLFF
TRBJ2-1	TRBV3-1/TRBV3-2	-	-	TGTGCCAGCACCCGGCGGGGCTCTAACAATGAGCAGTTCTTC	CASTRRGSNNEQFF
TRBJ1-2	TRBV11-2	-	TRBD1	TGTGCCAGCAGCTTAACGGGGACAGGGTTATATGGCTACACCTTC	CASSLTGTGLYGYTF
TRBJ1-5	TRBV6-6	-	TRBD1	TGTGCCAGCAGTACGACAGGGCGTCAGCCCCAGCATTTT	CASSTTGRQPQHF
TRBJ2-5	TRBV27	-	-	TGTGCCAGCAGTCGGGTGACAGGAGAGACCCAGTACTTC	CASSRVTGETQYF
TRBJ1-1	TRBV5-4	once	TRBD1	TGTGCCAGCAGCTCTTTAGGACAGGTAGCTTTCTTT	CASSSLGQVAFF
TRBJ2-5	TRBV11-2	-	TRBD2	TGTGCCAGCAGCCTAATGGGGGGGAGGGAAGAGACCCAGTACTTC	CASSLMGGREETQYF
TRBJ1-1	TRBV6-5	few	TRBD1	TGTGCCAGCAGTTACCCCGGACAGGGAGAAGCTTTCTTT	CASSYPGQGEAFF
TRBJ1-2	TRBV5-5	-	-	TGTGCCAGCAGCTTTAACAGTCAGGGCTTCTATGGCTACACCTTC	CASSFNSQGFYGYTF
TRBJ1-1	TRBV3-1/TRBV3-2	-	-	TGTGCCAGCAGCCAAGGGGGGCGGACTGAAGCTTTCTTT	CASSQGGRTEAFF
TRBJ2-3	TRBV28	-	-	TGTGCCAGCAACCCTAGAACAGATACGCAGTATTTT	CASNPRTDTQYF
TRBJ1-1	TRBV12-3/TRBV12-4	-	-	TGTGCCAGCCTCCCCAGGGATGGGACTGAAGCTTTCTTT	CASLPRDGTEAFF
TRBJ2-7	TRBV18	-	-	TGTGCCAGCTCACCCTTTCCGGGGAGTGATGACGAGCAGTACTTC	CASSPFPGSDDEQYF
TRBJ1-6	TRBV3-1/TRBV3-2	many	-	TGTGCCAGCAGTCAACAGGCCTATAATTCACCCCTCCACTTT	CASSQQAYNSPLHF
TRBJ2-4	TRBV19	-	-	TGTGCCAGTAGTACCTTACAAGGGAGCAAAAACATTCAGTACTTC	CASSTLQGSKNIQYF
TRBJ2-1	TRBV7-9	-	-	TGTGCCAGCAGCTTATTGCGGCCCCTCGCGGGGAATGAGCAGTTCTTC	CASSLLRPLAGNEQFF
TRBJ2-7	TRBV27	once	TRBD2	TGTGCCAGCAGTTTTGATAGCGGGTTCTACGAGCAGTACTTC	CASSFDSGFYEQYF
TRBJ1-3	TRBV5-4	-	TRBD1	TGTGCCAGCAGCTGGGACAGAGGTGCCACCATATATTTT	CASSWDRGATIYF
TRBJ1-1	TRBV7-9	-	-	TGTGCCAGCAGTTTGACTTACACCCTGCTGAACACTGAAGCTTTCTTT	CASSLTYTLLNTEAFF
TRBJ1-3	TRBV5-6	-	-	TGTGCCAGCAGCTTGGCGGTGTCTGGAAACACCATATATTTT	CASSLAVSGNTIYF
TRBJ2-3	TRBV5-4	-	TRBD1	TGTGCCAGCAGCTTGGAACAACGGACAGGGAGCACAGATACGCAGTATTTT	CASSLEQRTGSTDTQYF
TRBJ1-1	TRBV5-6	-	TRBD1	TGTGCCAGCAGCTTGGGGGGGACAGGACGTCCTGAAGCTTTCTTT	CASSLGGTGRPEAFF
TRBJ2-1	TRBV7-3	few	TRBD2	TGTGCCAGCAGCTTTGGACTAGCGGTTTACAATGAGCAGTTCTTC	CASSFGLAVYNEQFF
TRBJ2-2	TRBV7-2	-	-	TGTGCCAGCAGCTCCTACACCGGGGAGCTGTTTTTT	CASSSYTGELFF
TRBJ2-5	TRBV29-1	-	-	TGCAGCGTTGGAATCAGGGTGAGACAAGAGACCCAGTACTTC	CSVGIRVRQETQYF
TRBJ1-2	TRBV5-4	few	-	TGTGCCAGCAGCTTGGGGAGGGGCTATGGCTACACCTTC	CASSLGRGYGYTF
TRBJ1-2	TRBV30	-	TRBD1	TGTGCCTGGGACAGGGGTAACTATGGCTACACCTTC	CAWDRGNYGYTF
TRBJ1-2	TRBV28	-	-	TGTGCCAGCAGTTTCGGCGGGGGGGTCTCTAACTATGGCTACACCTTC	CASSFGGGVSNYGYTF
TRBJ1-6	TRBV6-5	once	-	TGTGCCAGCATCATACCCGGTGTACTAAATTCGGCCCTCCACTTT	CASIIPGVLNSALHF
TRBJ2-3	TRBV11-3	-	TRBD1	TGTGCCAGCAGCCTACAGGGGGGTACGCAGTATTTT	CASSLQGGTQYF
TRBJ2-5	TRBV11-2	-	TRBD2	TGTGCCAGCAGCTTAATGACTAGCGGGAACCAAGAGACCCAGTACTTC	CASSLMTSGNQETQYF
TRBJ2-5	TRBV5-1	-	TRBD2	TGCGCCAGCAGCTTTGGGACTAGCGGGGGGGCGAGAGAGACCCAGTACTTC	CASSFGTSGGARETQYF
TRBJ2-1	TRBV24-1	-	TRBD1	TGTGCCACCAGTGACCGCGCAGGGGGTAATGAGCAGTTCTTC	CATSDRAGGNEQFF
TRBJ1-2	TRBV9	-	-	TGTGCCAGCAGCCCGGGTGAAGGCGACTATGGCTACACCTTC	CASSPGEGDYGYTF
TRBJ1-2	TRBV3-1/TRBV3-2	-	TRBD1	TGTGCCAGCAGACCAGGGGGCGCAGGTGGCTACACCTTC	CASRPGGAGGYTF
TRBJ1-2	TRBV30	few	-	TGTGCCGGAGGCGCGAAGGAGTATGGCTACACCTTC	CAGGAKEYGYTF
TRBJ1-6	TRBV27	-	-	TGTGCCAGCAGTTTACAGAACGTTATTGTCTCACCCCTCCACTTT	CASSLQNVIVSPLHF
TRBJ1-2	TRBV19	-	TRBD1	TGTGCCAGTAGTATGGGACAGGGGATTACCTATGGCTACACCTTC	CASSMGQGITYGYTF
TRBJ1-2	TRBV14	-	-	TGTGCCAGCAGCCAAGGGCCGAGGCTCCATGGCTACACCTTC	CASSQGPRLHGYTF